The 26 T cell receptor beta chains given below trace back to one sample, sequenced in a study of blood T cell repertoires in COVID-19. The table came from immunoSEQ multiplex PCR; TCRdb's copy has only in-frame clones and leaves some out. This table has about 60,000 clones, less than 85% appearing once. Sequenced sample: peripheral blood. The receptors shown here come from a man between 60 and 75 years old with acute or convalescent COVID-19.

This clone was picked up a small number of times. This sequence joins TRBV12-2 and TRBJ2-7; the D segment call TRBD1 is taken from the table without a DNA check. TRBV12-2 is listed as a pseudogene. The CDR3 has 10 residues. The CDR3 DNA sequence: TGTGCAAGTCACAACAGGGACAGCCCCGTC. As protein: CASHNRDSPV.

The J gene is TRBJ1-4, the V gene TRBV9; 8 positions match TRBD1. This CDR3 is 16 amino acids long. Germline lookup yields CDR1 SGDLS and CDR2 YYNGEE. With V trimmed by 0 bases and J by 7 bases, 8 bases remained unmatched. CDR3 sequence (DNA): TGTGCCAGCAGCGTAGGAGGTCAGGGGGCGGGTGAAAAACTGTTTTTT. Translated: CASSVGGQGAGEKLFF.

The V call is TRBV13, the J call TRBJ2-5; unclear D gene. V lost 4 bases, J lost 3 bases, and 12 bases lay in between. This CDR3 region has 14 residues. Germline CDR1 PRHDT, CDR2 FYEKMQ (reference sequence). In DNA, the CDR3 is TGTGCCAGCAGCTATCGACACCTTGAAGAGACCCAGTACTTC. Protein sequence: CASSYRHLEETQYF.

This chain uses TRBV19 with TRBJ2-5; the match to TRBD2 covers 12 bases. The CDR3 extends over 15 amino acids. Germline CDR1 reads LNHDA; CDR2 reads SQIVND (reference sequence). The V segment lost 5 bases and the J segment 5 bases; nucleotides outside the gene matches: 6. The CDR3 bases are TGTGCCAGTAGTTCCGCTAGCGGGGGGGCGGAGACCCAGTACTTC. Its protein product is CASSSASGGAETQYF.

The J gene is TRBJ2-2, the V gene TRBV20-1, with D uncertain. The length of the CDR3 is 11 residues. Germline V gene lookup returns CDR1 DFQATT and CDR2 SNEGSKA (reference sequence). Trimming took off 6 bases at V and 6 bases at J, with 8 bases between the two ends. The CDR3 reads CSAEWAGELFF. Written as DNA, the CDR3 is TGCAGTGCGGAGTGGGCCGGGGAGCTGTTTTTT.

The rearrangement links TRBV5-1 to TRBJ2-2; 9 nucleotides align to TRBD1. Looked up from germline, CDR1 is SGHRS and CDR2 is YFSETQ. V lost 4 bases to trimming and J lost 3 bases; unmatched junction nucleotides: 7. The CDR3 consists of 16 residues. The DNA of the CDR3 is TGCGCCAGCAGCAACCGGGACAGGGCGTACACCGGGGAGCTGTTTTTT. This gives the protein CASSNRDRAYTGELFF.

The chain employs TRBV7-2 and TRBJ2-2, with TRBD2 matching over 13 bases. Trimming at V came to 5 bases and at J to 3 bases, leaving 3 bases not matched to a gene. The CDR3 totals 16 residues. CDR1 and CDR2 from the germline V gene are SGHTA and FQGNSA. Here the CDR3 reads CASSTTSGGYTGELFF. The CDR3 DNA reads TGTGCCAGCAGCACGACTAGCGGGGGGTACACCGGGGAGCTGTTTTTT.

This clone was counted a few times. The chain joins TRBV4-3 to TRBJ2-2, with 8 bases that match TRBD2. V shed 2 bases, J shed 6 bases, and the junction held 14 bases outside the gene matches. In germline, CDR1 is LGHNA, CDR2 YSLEER. CDR3 length: 18 amino acids. The CDR3 nucleotides are TGCGCCAGCAGCCAATCCAGGGCGGGGGGCGGCCTGTCCGGGGAGCTGTTTTTT. As protein: CASSQSRAGGGLSGELFF.

The V and J genes are TRBV11-2 and TRBJ2-7; the D is unclear. V lost 3 bases and J 3 bases, leaving 6 bases between the germline ends. This CDR3 is built from 12 residues. Germline CDR1 reads SGHAT; CDR2 reads FQNNGV. The CDR3 nucleotides read TGTGCCAGCAGCTTCGAGTTCTACGAGCAGTACTTC. Translating it yields CASSFEFYEQYF.

V usage is TRBV7-2 and J usage is TRBJ1-6; a possible D gene is TRBD1 (6 bases). Trimming took off 10 bases at V and 8 bases at J, with 21 bases between the two ends. There are 15 residues in the CDR3. Germline V gene lookup returns CDR1 SGHTA and CDR2 FQGNSA. The CDR3 loop is CAIQKDSGSDSPLHF. The DNA for the CDR3 is TGTGCCATCCAAAAGGACAGCGGAAGTGATTCACCCCTCCACTTT.

The J gene is TRBJ1-6, the V gene TRBV14; D gene uncertain. V shed 1 base and J shed 10 bases, with 14 bases lying between them. The CDR3 spans 15 residues. In germline, CDR1 is SGHDN, CDR2 FVKESK. CDR3 bases: TGTGCCAGCAGCCAAGCGGGGTGGGATTTATCACCCCTCCACTTT. Amino acid sequence: CASSQAGWDLSPLHF.

V and J are TRBV2 and TRBJ1-2; 11 bases match TRBD1. Germline V CDR1 and CDR2: SNHLY, FYNNEI. V shed 5 bases and J 4 bases; nucleotides not matched to a gene: 6. The CDR3 is 15 amino acids. CDR3 DNA: TGTGCCAGCAGTACGGACAGGGGGCGTAGCTATGGCTACACCTTC. Its translation is CASSTDRGRSYGYTF.

V gene TRBV3-1 (or the pseudogene TRBV3-2) combines with J gene TRBJ1-2; 8 nucleotides match TRBD1. Germline V gives CDR1 LGHDT, CDR2 YNNKEL (reference sequence). V shed 2 bases, J shed 4 bases, and the junction held 0 bases outside the gene matches. CDR3 length: 13 amino acids. This chain's CDR3 is CASSQQGAYGYTF. In DNA form, the CDR3 reads TGTGCCAGCAGCCAACAGGGGGCCTATGGCTACACCTTC.

This rearrangement joins TRBV24-1 to TRBJ2-6; D is unresolved. V was pared by 5 bases and J by 0 bases, with 4 bases between. This CDR3 comprises 14 residues. In germline, CDR1 is KGHDR, CDR2 SFDVKD. CDR3 region: CATSAISGANVLTF. In DNA, the CDR3 is TGTGCCACCAGTGCCATCTCTGGGGCCAACGTCCTGACTTTC.

The gene calls are TRBV5-1 and TRBJ2-1; 10 nucleotides align to TRBD1. This CDR3 has 15 amino acids. CDR1 and CDR2 (germline): SGHRS, YFSETQ. The trim removed 0 bases at V and 4 bases at J, leaving 1 base unmatched. The CDR3 spells CASSLAGQGYNEQFF. The CDR3 DNA follows: TGCGCCAGCAGCTTGGCGGGACAGGGGTACAATGAGCAGTTCTTC.

The chain carries TRBV5-1 and TRBJ2-7, with 9 bases matching TRBD1. J lost 3 bases, V lost 0 bases, and 1 base had no gene match. CDR1 is SGHRS and CDR2 is YFSETQ in the germline V gene. The CDR3 sequence is 14 residues long. The CDR3, as DNA: TGCGCCAGCAGCTTGGAGGGACAGGGCTACGAGCAGTACTTC. The encoded protein is CASSLEGQGYEQYF.

The chain joins TRBV19 to TRBJ1-5, with 9 bases lining up with TRBD1. The CDR3 covers 16 residues. Trimming at V came to 8 bases and at J to 6 bases, leaving 14 bases not matched to a gene. Per the germline V gene, CDR1 is LNHDA and CDR2 is SQIVND (reference sequence). CDR3 bases: TGTGCCAGTCATCCCGGGACAGGGAGAGTTGGTCAGCCCCAGCATTTT. It codes for CASHPGTGRVGQPQHF.

The genes are TRBV7-2 and TRBJ1-5; TRBD1 aligns across 11 bases. The CDR3 runs to 14 residues. The trim removed 5 bases at V and 6 bases at J, leaving 3 bases unmatched. Germline CDR1 is SGHTA and CDR2 is FQGNSA. The CDR3 protein is CASSSGQGAQPQHF. As DNA, the CDR3 is TGTGCCAGCAGCAGTGGACAGGGGGCTCAGCCCCAGCATTTT. The variable domain in full, completed from reference TRBV7-2 and TRBJ1-5, reads GAGVSQSPSNKVTEKGKDVELRCDPISGHTALYWYRQSLGQGLEFLIYFQGNSAPDKSGLPSDRFSAERTGGSVSTLTIQRTQQEDSAVYLCASSSGQGAQPQHFGDGTRLSIL.

This clone rates as medium-sized (0.01 to 0.1%). The chain has TRBV19 and TRBJ1-3; D may be TRBD1 (5 bases). Germline V gives CDR1 LNHDA, CDR2 SQIVND (reference sequence). The CDR3 is 15 residues long. The V and J ends lost 5 bases and 2 bases respectively, with 13 bases between them. CDR3 protein: CASSAWGGTGNTIYF. CDR3 in DNA: TGTGCCAGTAGTGCCTGGGGGGGAACTGGAAACACCATATATTTT.

The rearrangement links TRBV6-5 to TRBJ2-7; the D gene is possibly TRBD1 (6 bases). The germline gives CDR1 MNHEY, CDR2 SVGAGI. V shed 6 bases and J shed 3 bases, with 15 bases lying between them. The CDR3 loop spans 14 amino acids. The CDR3 here is CASSQQGGVYEQYF. CDR3 DNA sequence: TGTGCCAGCAGCCAACAGGGTGGGGTCTACGAGCAGTACTTC.

The rearrangement links TRBV13 to TRBJ2-1; TRBD2 agrees at 7 bases. Per the germline V gene, CDR1 is PRHDT and CDR2 is FYEKMQ (reference sequence). V gave up 2 bases and J gave up 7 bases; unmatched junction bases: 2. The CDR3 contains 13 residues. In DNA, the CDR3 is TGTGCCAGCAGCTTACGGGGGGTGAATGAGCAGTTCTTC. Translated, it gives CASSLRGVNEQFF. Drawing the rest from reference TRBV13 and TRBJ2-1, the complete variable domain is AAGVIQSPRHLIKEKRETATLKCYPIPRHDTVYWYQQGPGQDPQFLISFYEKMQSDKGSIPDRFSAQQFSDYHSELNMSSLELGDSALYFCASSLRGVNEQFFGPGTRLTVL.

The chain combines TRBV4-1 with TRBJ2-7; D is perhaps TRBD1 (6 bases). CDR3 length equals 14 residues. Trimming left V 1 base short and J 1 base short, with 8 bases between. CDR1 is MGHRA, CDR2 YSYEKL, per germline. In DNA, the CDR3 is TGCGCCAGCAGCCAAGCAACAGGGTCCTACGAGCAGTACTTC. It codes for CASSQATGSYEQYF.

V gene TRBV6-4 combines with J gene TRBJ1-5; 9 nucleotides align to TRBD1. Germline CDR1 is MRHNA and CDR2 is SNTAGT. J lost 2 bases, V lost 6 bases, and 8 bases had no gene match. This CDR3 spans 16 amino acids. Here the CDR3 DNA reads TGTGCCAGCAGAGTAGACAGGGGGGAGGGCAATCAGCCCCAGCATTTT. Amino acid sequence: CASRVDRGEGNQPQHF.

The V gene is TRBV7-2, the J gene TRBJ2-3, with D unresolved. V dropped 2 bases and J dropped 2 bases, with 5 bases sitting between them. The CDR3 spans 13 residues. Germline CDR1 reads SGHTA; CDR2 reads FQGNSA. This CDR3 reads CASSLSITDTQYF. CDR3 in DNA: TGTGCCAGCAGCTTATCTATCACAGATACGCAGTATTTT.

This chain joins TRBV2 and TRBJ1-1; 9 nucleotides align to TRBD1. The V and J ends lost 4 bases and 3 bases, in that order; junction bases with no gene match: 6. Looked up from germline, CDR1 is SNHLY and CDR2 is FYNNEI. The length of the CDR3 is 15 residues. The CDR3 sequence: CASSVPQGADTEAFF. CDR3 DNA: TGTGCCAGCAGTGTACCACAGGGGGCGGACACTGAAGCTTTCTTT.

The chain couples TRBV2 to TRBJ2-5, with unresolved D. V lost 8 bases and J 4 bases, leaving 8 bases between the germline ends. CDR1 and CDR2 from the germline V gene are SNHLY and FYNNEI. CDR3 length: 11 residues. Here the CDR3 reads CASALRETQYF. CDR3 bases: TGTGCCAGCGCGCTCCGAGAGACCCAGTACTTC.